The 17 T cell receptor beta chains in this list originate from one sample, sequenced in a study of identical twins. TCRdb fed the 5' RACE reads into MiXCR, producing one record per CDR3 protein. The data contain hundreds of thousands of distinct CDR3 sequences, over 8.5% of them seen just once; the ten biggest clones take up about 0.98%. This sample was also put to use in a study of yellow fever vaccine responses in identical twins.

Input material: PBMCs. The receptors were gathered from a woman aged 18-29 years in good health.

J is TRBJ2-2 and V is TRBV3-1; 7 bases match TRBD1. The CDR3 sequence is 15 residues long. The germline V gene has CDR1 LGHDT and CDR2 YNNKEL (reference sequence). J was trimmed by 7 bases and V by 0 bases; bases with no gene match: 5. DNA for the CDR3: TGTGCCAGCAGCCAAGAGGGACAGAAATACGGGGAGCTGTTTTTT. Translation: CASSQEGQKYGELFF.

This chain links TRBV11-2 with TRBJ2-6, with D possibly TRBD1 on 7 matching bases. The CDR3 spans 17 residues. The germline V and J ends were trimmed by 5 bases and 2 bases, with 16 bases remaining between them. Germline V gene sequence: CDR1 SGHAT, CDR2 FQNNGV. CDR3 region: CASSPWQGEAGANVLTF. The CDR3 DNA reads TGTGCCAGCAGCCCATGGCAGGGGGAGGCTGGGGCCAACGTCCTGACTTTC.

The table lists this clonotype with a count of one. The V gene is TRBV9, the J gene TRBJ2-5, with a weak D call TRBD2 (6 bases). The CDR3 spans 10 residues. The germline gives CDR1 SGDLS, CDR2 YYNGEE. Trimming removed 7 bases from V and 9 bases from J, with 10 bases in between. The CDR3 DNA is TGTGCCAGCGGGGGGTCGGCCCAGTACTTC. It yields the protein CASGGSAQYF.

This clonotype appeared a few times. The CDR3 sequence is CASSVVGQGAYGYTF. The CDR3 coding sequence is TGTGCCAGCAGTGTAGTGGGACAGGGGGCGTATGGCTACACCTTC. The chain recombines TRBV2 with TRBJ1-2, with 12 bases matching TRBD1. This CDR3 spans 15 amino acids. Trimming cost V 4 bases and J 5 bases; bases outside gene matches: 5. Germline CDR1 and CDR2: SNHLY and FYNNEI.

This clonotype has at least ten counts. The J gene is TRBJ2-1, the V gene TRBV24-1, with 10 bases matching TRBD1. The CDR3 contains 15 residues. In germline, CDR1 is KGHDR, CDR2 SFDVKD. J lost 6 bases, V lost 6 bases, and 7 bases had no gene match. The DNA of the CDR3 is TGTGCCACCAGTATCGGACAGGGGGAAATCAATGAGCAGTTCTTC. Protein product: CATSIGQGEINEQFF.

This clonotype was observed a handful of times. This chain uses TRBV28 with TRBJ1-4; D is perhaps TRBD1 (5 bases). CDR3 length: 13 amino acids. Between the trimmed V and J ends, which lost 3 bases and 5 bases, there was a span of 7 bases. Per the germline V gene, CDR1 is MDHEN and CDR2 is SYDVKM. The CDR3 region has the DNA TGTGCCAGCAGTTTCAGGGAGAATGAAAAACTGTTTTTT. Translation gives CASSFRENEKLFF.

This clonotype has a count of ten or more. This sequence joins TRBV12-3 or TRBV12-4 and TRBJ2-1; TRBD2 is a possible D gene (5 bases). The CDR3 sequence is 14 residues long. V was clipped by 5 bases and J by 8 bases, with 16 bases between them. The CDR3 is CASSTYEIAHEQFF. In DNA, the CDR3 is TGTGCCAGCAGTACATACGAAATAGCGCATGAGCAGTTCTTC.

The rearrangement joins TRBV5-6 to TRBJ2-1, with 11 bases identical to TRBD1. J lost 3 bases, V lost 3 bases, and 5 bases had no gene match. Germline lookup yields CDR1 SGHDT and CDR2 YYEEEE. This CDR3 is built from 16 residues. CDR3 sequence reads: CASSSADRGLYNEQFF. The CDR3 coding sequence is TGTGCCAGCAGCTCAGCGGACAGGGGGCTCTACAATGAGCAGTTCTTC.

This clonotype was counted only a few times. This chain uses TRBV19 with TRBJ1-2, with D unresolved. V was shortened by 5 bases and J by 3 bases, with 10 bases between the two germline ends. In germline, CDR1 is LNHDA, CDR2 SQIVND (reference sequence). The CDR3 covers 13 residues. For the CDR3, the DNA is TGTGCCAGTAGTCTAAGGGCAGACTATGGCTACACCTTC. The encoded protein is CASSLRADYGYTF.

This clonotype was found many times. The chain couples TRBV29-1 to TRBJ2-5, with 10 nucleotides matching TRBD2. The germline CDR1 and CDR2 sequences are SQVTM and ANQGSEA. V lost 1 base to trimming and J lost 5 bases; unmatched junction nucleotides: 10. This CDR3 spans 16 amino acids. The CDR3 DNA reads as TGCAGCGTTGAAGGGCCCAGCGGGGGGGCCGATGAGACCCAGTACTTC. Amino acid sequence: CSVEGPSGGADETQYF. Full variable domain (outside the CDR3, taken from reference TRBV29-1 and TRBJ2-5): SAVISQKPSRDICQRGTSLTIQCQVDSQVTMMFWYRQQPGQSLTLIATANQGSEATYESGFVIDKFPISRPNLTFSTLTVSNMSPEDSSIYLCSVEGPSGGADETQYFGPGTRLLVL.

The V and J genes are TRBV10-3 and TRBJ1-4; D might be TRBD1 (6 bases). CDR1 is ENHRY, CDR2 SYGVKD, per germline. This CDR3 has 17 residues. Trimming pared 0 bases from V and 0 bases from J, leaving 11 bases between. The CDR3 region has the DNA TGTGCCATCAGTGAGTCCTGGGACACTTCAACTAATGAAAAACTGTTTTTT. Protein sequence: CAISESWDTSTNEKLFF.

The chain uses TRBV7-4 and TRBJ2-7; D is possibly TRBD2 (6 bases). This CDR3 comprises 14 residues. The V and J ends lost 5 bases and 2 bases respectively, with 13 bases between them. Germline V CDR1 and CDR2: SGHVT, SQSDAQ. This CDR3 is CASSPTGVAYEQYF. The CDR3 DNA is TGTGCCAGCAGCCCAACGGGAGTCGCCTACGAGCAGTACTTC.

The rearrangement uses TRBV7-8 and TRBJ2-7, with a weak D call TRBD2 (5 bases). V lost 5 bases, J lost 6 bases, and 11 bases lay in between. From germline, CDR1 is SGHVS and CDR2 FQNEAQ. The CDR3 has 12 residues. In DNA, the CDR3 is TGTGCCAGCAGCCAGCGGACCCTCGAGCAGTACTTC. Translated: CASSQRTLEQYF.

The chain has TRBV5-1 and TRBJ2-2; 10 bases align to TRBD2. V gave up 5 bases and J gave up 6 bases; unmatched junction bases: 7. CDR1 and CDR2 from the germline V gene are SGHRS and YFSETQ. The CDR3 spans 15 residues. DNA for the CDR3: TGCGCCAGCAGACCCCGACTAGCGGGCTCCGGGGAGCTGTTTTTT. It is translated as CASRPRLAGSGELFF.

This clonotype has at least ten counts. The chain is built from TRBV7-2 and TRBJ2-5, with D possibly being TRBD2 (6 bases). The germline gives CDR1 SGHTA, CDR2 FQGNSA. Trimming took 5 bases from V and 5 from J, leaving 9 bases between them. This CDR3 comprises 12 residues. Here the CDR3 reads CASSRAGETQYF. In DNA, the CDR3 is TGTGCCAGCAGCCGGGCGGGGGAGACCCAGTACTTC. Variable domain in full (rest from reference TRBV7-2 and TRBJ2-5): GAGVSQSPSNKVTEKGKDVELRCDPISGHTALYWYRQSLGQGLEFLIYFQGNSAPDKSGLPSDRFSAERTGGSVSTLTIQRTQQEDSAVYLCASSRAGETQYFGPGTRLLVL.

V usage is TRBV7-2 and J usage is TRBJ1-2, with D tentatively TRBD1 (6 bases). Looked up from germline, CDR1 is SGHTA and CDR2 is FQGNSA. V lost 1 base and J lost 8, with 11 bases in between. This CDR3 spans 13 amino acids. The CDR3 DNA follows: TGTGCCAGCAGCTTAGGAAGGGGGGACGGCTACACCTTC. This gives the protein CASSLGRGDGYTF.

The CDR3 DNA is TGCAGCGTGGGACACGGAGGAAAAACCGATCAGCCCCAGCATTTT. This gives the protein CSVGHGGKTDQPQHF. The rearrangement joins TRBV29-1 to TRBJ1-5, with D possibly matching TRBD1 (6 bases). This CDR3 comprises 15 residues. Trimming left V 6 bases short and J 5 bases short, with 20 bases between. Germline-derived CDR1 and CDR2 are SQVTM and ANQGSEA.